The clone carrying this T cell receptor beta chain was seen once. What it recognizes is unknown. V was pared by 9 bases and J by 5 bases, with 10 bases between. CDR1 and CDR2 (germline): SEHNR, FQNEAQ (reference sequence). This CDR3 is built from 11 residues. This record belongs to a study of CD8 T cells in Susac syndrome. Study-level findings and limits: CD4+ T cell repertoires in Susac syndrome exhibited no evidence of clonal expansion.

Reverse transcription of roughly 0.5 to 1 ug RNA was carried out with random hexamers. With immunoSEQ multiplex PCR, TCR beta CDR3 was amplified across 54 Vbeta and 13 Jbeta. TCRdb re-called the immunoSEQ multiplex PCR reads with MiXCR, one entry per CDR3 protein. The sample includes more than 200,000 distinct CDR3 sequences, around 93% of them seen just once. The source material was CD4+ T cells from PBMCs. This chain uses TRBV7-9 with TRBJ1-1; D is unresolved. This clonotype was obtained from a human donor with Susac syndrome. CDR3 residues: CASRGWTEAFF. The CDR3 bases are TGTGCCAGTCGAGGGTGGACTGAAGCTTTCTTT.